The 12 T cell receptor beta chains given below trace back to one sample, sequenced in a study of tumor-infiltrating lymphocytes in localized non-small cell lung cancer. The repertoire was sequenced with immunoSEQ multiplex PCR; TCRdb's copy has only in-frame clones and lacks some. There are more than 15,000 clones in the sample; about 65% occur only once, and 9% to 9.5% lies in the top ten. The sample taken for sequencing was lung tumor tissue. Every receptor here comes from a human donor with non-small cell lung cancer.

The V and J genes are TRBV5-5 and TRBJ2-2; D may be TRBD1 (5 bases). The CDR3 has 16 amino acids. From germline, CDR1 is SGHKS and CDR2 YYEKEE (reference sequence). Between the trimmed V and J ends, which lost 4 bases and 4 bases, there was a span of 17 bases. The CDR3 coding sequence is TGTGCCAGCAGCATTTTAGGGGTAAATCCCACCGGGGAGCTGTTTTTT. Translated: CASSILGVNPTGELFF.

This chain links TRBV14 with TRBJ2-7; unclear D gene. The CDR3 spans 13 residues. The V end lost 6 bases, the J end lost 2 bases, and 11 bases lay between the germline ends. Looked up from germline, CDR1 is SGHDN and CDR2 is FVKESK. In DNA form, the CDR3 reads TGTGCCAGCAGGGCGACTGCGACCTACGAGCAGTACTTC. As protein: CASRATATYEQYF.

This clone was picked up a small number of times. This chain joins TRBV4-3 and TRBJ1-1, with D tentatively TRBD1 (6 bases). V was pared by 2 bases and J by 5 bases, with 24 bases between. The CDR3 consists of 18 residues. Per germline, CDR1 LGHNA and CDR2 YSLEER. The CDR3 protein is CASSQSGYRAPKGTEAFF. CDR3 sequence (DNA): TGCGCCAGCAGCCAATCGGGATACAGGGCCCCTAAGGGGACTGAAGCTTTCTTT.

In its sample, this clone was seen once. The chain is built from TRBV11-3 and TRBJ2-5; D not resolved. The CDR3 loop spans 15 amino acids. Trimming cost V 0 bases and J 0 bases, with 8 bases left between them. Germline V gene data show CDR1 as SGHNT and CDR2 as YENEEA. The CDR3 DNA sequence: TGTGCCAGCAGCTTAGACGGCGGCAACCAAGAGACCCAGTACTTC. This gives the protein CASSLDGGNQETQYF.

The V call is TRBV11-1, the J call TRBJ1-1; 9 positions match TRBD1. V shed 5 bases, J shed 10 bases, and the junction held 5 bases outside the gene matches. CDR3 length: 12 amino acids. Germline V CDR1 and CDR2: SGHAT, FQDESV (reference sequence). Written as DNA, the CDR3 is TGTGCCAGCAGCCCGACAGGGGGAAGAGCTTTCTTT. It is translated as CASSPTGGRAFF.

This chain joins TRBV10-1 and TRBJ2-7, with TRBD2 matching 7 bases. The junction had 9 bases not matched to a gene; V was cut back by 4 bases and J by 3 bases. The CDR3 totals 15 residues. Per the germline V gene, CDR1 is WNHNN and CDR2 is SYGVQD (reference sequence). The CDR3 bases are TGCGCCAGCAGTGGGGAGGCTAGCGGTGGCTACGAGCAGTACTTC. Its protein product is CASSGEASGGYEQYF.

The chain recombines TRBV27 with TRBJ2-4; no firm D call. Looked up from germline, CDR1 is MNHEY and CDR2 is SMNVEV (reference sequence). The CDR3 is 14 residues long. Trimming removed 2 bases at V and 0 bases at J, with 5 bases between. Here the CDR3 reads CASSLVGAKNIQYF. The DNA of the CDR3 is TGTGCCAGCAGTTTAGTGGGAGCCAAAAACATTCAGTACTTC.

The V and J genes are TRBV19 and TRBJ2-3; D might be TRBD1 (6 bases). CDR1 and CDR2 (germline): LNHDA, SQIVND (reference sequence). V was cut by 8 bases and J by 0 bases, with 21 bases left in between. This CDR3 is built from 17 residues. The CDR3 loop is CASCLSQRDTSTDTQYF. Written as DNA, the CDR3 is TGTGCCAGTTGCCTTTCGCAACGGGACACTAGCACAGATACGCAGTATTTT.

In its sample, this clone was seen a few times. The chain couples TRBV30 to TRBJ1-4, with D hard to call. There are 11 residues in the CDR3. Deletions cut 4 bases from V and 8 bases from J, with 8 bases between. CDR1 GTSNPN and CDR2 SVGIG come from the germline V gene (reference sequence). The CDR3 DNA reads TGTGCCTGGACCAGAGGAGAAAAACTGTTTTTT. It is translated as CAWTRGEKLFF.

This clone was recorded a few times. V and J are TRBV25-1 and TRBJ1-1, with 7 bases fitting TRBD1. The length of the CDR3 is 14 residues. V lost 4 bases to trimming and J lost 6 bases; unmatched junction nucleotides: 8. Germline V lookup: CDR1 MGHDK, CDR2 SYGVNS. CDR3 region: CASSGTDRRSEAFF. Written as DNA, the CDR3 is TGTGCCAGCAGTGGGACGGACAGGAGGTCTGAAGCTTTCTTT.

CDR3 DNA: TGTGCCAGCCACCCCCCGGACAGCCCCTACGAGCAGTACTTC. This gives the protein CASHPPDSPYEQYF. The chain employs TRBV6-5 and TRBJ2-7; a weak D match, TRBD1 (6 bases). The length of the CDR3 is 14 residues. V shed 8 bases and J shed 2 bases, with 16 bases lying between them. CDR1 and CDR2 from the germline V gene are MNHEY and SVGAGI.

This sequence joins TRBV9 and TRBJ1-2, with D hard to call. This CDR3 has 11 amino acids. Germline V gives CDR1 SGDLS, CDR2 YYNGEE. The V end was cut by 3 bases, the J end by 8 bases, with 8 bases between. The CDR3 DNA sequence: TGTGCCAGCAGCGCGGGAAGGGGCTACACCTTC. Translating gives CASSAGRGYTF.